These T cell receptor beta chains were read from a single sample in a study of shared clonotypes between healthy human individuals. This table comes from immunoSEQ multiplex PCR, and its TCRdb copy is limited to in-frame clones, with some not included. The table records hundreds of thousands of clones, roughly three quarters of them present only once. Sequencing was done on a sample of PBMCs. The receptor source for this set is a woman aged 40 to 55 in good health. Some clones in this sample may be carry-over from other donors' samples. CDR3s include the opening cysteine and the closing phenylalanine or tryptophan. Each record gives: clone size, J gene, D gene, V gene, CDR3 DNA, CDR3 protein. The D gene is left open where the match is weak. Part of the rows lack a size; the others show once, few, many or a class for expanded clones.

abundance: NA; j_gene: TRBJ2-2; d_gene: TRBD2; v_gene: TRBV6-5; CDR3nt: TGTGCCGTCCAGCGGGGTAACACCGGGGAGCTGTTTTTT; CDR3aa: CAVQRGNTGELFF
abundance: NA; j_gene: TRBJ2-7; d_gene: NA; v_gene: TRBV5-1; CDR3nt: TGCGCCAGCAGCTTAATACCTAACTCCTACGAGCAGTACTTC; CDR3aa: CASSLIPNSYEQYF
abundance: NA; j_gene: TRBJ1-4; d_gene: NA; v_gene: TRBV29-1; CDR3nt: TGCAGCGTTGACCAGGGCGGCAATGAAAAACTGTTTTTT; CDR3aa: CSVDQGGNEKLFF
abundance: NA; j_gene: TRBJ2-6; d_gene: NA; v_gene: TRBV29-1; CDR3nt: TGCAGCGTGGAATCTGGGGCCAACGTCCTGACTTTC; CDR3aa: CSVESGANVLTF
abundance: NA; j_gene: TRBJ2-1; d_gene: NA; v_gene: TRBV15; CDR3nt: TGTGCCACCAGCAGAACCGAAGGTGAGCAGTTCTTC; CDR3aa: CATSRTEGEQFF
abundance: NA; j_gene: TRBJ2-3; d_gene: NA; v_gene: TRBV5-6; CDR3nt: TGTGCCAGCAGCCCGGCAGGTACAGATACGCAGTATTTT; CDR3aa: CASSPAGTDTQYF
abundance: many; j_gene: TRBJ2-3; d_gene: TRBD2; v_gene: TRBV2; CDR3nt: TGTGCCAGCTACGGCGCTTTAGCGGGAGATCTTAGCACAGATACGCAGTATTTT; CDR3aa: CASYGALAGDLSTDTQYF
abundance: NA; j_gene: TRBJ1-1; d_gene: NA; v_gene: TRBV6-1; CDR3nt: TGTGCCAGCAGTCCACGGAGCCTCGGATCTTCTGAAGCTTTCTTT; CDR3aa: CASSPRSLGSSEAFF
abundance: once; j_gene: TRBJ2-7; d_gene: NA; v_gene: TRBV5-1; CDR3nt: TGCGCCAGCAGCCCCCGACAGGATACCGAGCAGTACTTC; CDR3aa: CASSPRQDTEQYF
abundance: NA; j_gene: TRBJ2-2; d_gene: NA; v_gene: TRBV7-2; CDR3nt: TGTGCCAGCAGCTTAGCTTCGAACACCGGGGAGCTGTTTTTT; CDR3aa: CASSLASNTGELFF
abundance: NA; j_gene: TRBJ2-3; d_gene: NA; v_gene: TRBV27; CDR3nt: TGTGCCAGCAGTTTACATCGCAGGCCCAGCACAGATACGCAGTATTTT; CDR3aa: CASSLHRRPSTDTQYF
abundance: NA; j_gene: TRBJ2-7; d_gene: NA; v_gene: TRBV5-1; CDR3nt: TGCGCCAGCAGCGCCGCAAGGGAAAGGCCCTACGAGCAGTACTTC; CDR3aa: CASSAARERPYEQYF
abundance: few; j_gene: TRBJ2-2; d_gene: NA; v_gene: TRBV6-4; CDR3nt: TGTGCCAGCAGCGTGGACTACCCCAACACCGGGGAGCTGTTTTTT; CDR3aa: CASSVDYPNTGELFF
abundance: once; j_gene: TRBJ2-7; d_gene: NA; v_gene: TRBV28; CDR3nt: TGTGCCACCTCGCCACTCGGGAACTCCTACGAGCAGTACTTC; CDR3aa: CATSPLGNSYEQYF
abundance: NA; j_gene: TRBJ2-5; d_gene: TRBD1; v_gene: TRBV2; CDR3nt: TGTGCCAGCGGGGACAGGCGTGAGGAGACCCAGTACTTC; CDR3aa: CASGDRREETQYF
abundance: NA; j_gene: TRBJ2-7; d_gene: NA; v_gene: TRBV19; CDR3nt: TGTGCCAGTAGTATGGGGACACACTACGAGCAGTACTTC; CDR3aa: CASSMGTHYEQYF
abundance: NA; j_gene: TRBJ2-1; d_gene: TRBD2; v_gene: TRBV15; CDR3nt: TGTGCCACCAGCAGAGATCAGGGACTAGCGGCCTACTACAATGAGCAGTTCTTC; CDR3aa: CATSRDQGLAAYYNEQFF
abundance: NA; j_gene: TRBJ2-1; d_gene: TRBD2; v_gene: TRBV7-8; CDR3nt: TGTGCCAGCAGACGAAAACGGGAGGACTCCTACAATGAGCAGTTCTTC; CDR3aa: CASRRKREDSYNEQFF
abundance: NA; j_gene: TRBJ2-1; d_gene: TRBD2; v_gene: TRBV25-1; CDR3nt: TGTGCCAGCAGTGGATCGACTAGCGGGAGGGTGAATGAGCAGTTCTTC; CDR3aa: CASSGSTSGRVNEQFF
abundance: NA; j_gene: TRBJ2-1; d_gene: NA; v_gene: TRBV4-3; CDR3nt: TGCGCCAGCAGCCAAGTAGTAGCCGCCGAGGGCAATGAGCAGTTCTTC; CDR3aa: CASSQVVAAEGNEQFF
abundance: NA; j_gene: TRBJ2-1; d_gene: NA; v_gene: TRBV7-9; CDR3nt: TGTGCCAGCAGCTCAGGGCCGGACAATGAGCAGTTCTTC; CDR3aa: CASSSGPDNEQFF
abundance: few; j_gene: TRBJ1-1; d_gene: NA; v_gene: TRBV30; CDR3nt: TGTGCCTGGAGTCCACTTTCGTCCGAGGCGGCTTTCTTT; CDR3aa: CAWSPLSSEAAFF
abundance: NA; j_gene: TRBJ2-7; d_gene: NA; v_gene: TRBV19; CDR3nt: TGTGCCAGTAGTATCTTATGTACGTGTGGGGAGTACTACGAGCAGTACTTC; CDR3aa: CASSILCTCGEYYEQYF
abundance: many; j_gene: TRBJ2-7; d_gene: NA; v_gene: TRBV19; CDR3nt: TGTGCCAGTAGTAGGGGGCCGTCGGAGCAGTACTTC; CDR3aa: CASSRGPSEQYF
abundance: few; j_gene: TRBJ2-7; d_gene: NA; v_gene: TRBV4-3; CDR3nt: TGCGCCAGCAGCCCCCGGCACCCAGACAGTTCCTACGAGCAGTACTTC; CDR3aa: CASSPRHPDSSYEQYF
abundance: NA; j_gene: TRBJ1-1; d_gene: NA; v_gene: TRBV27; CDR3nt: TGTGCCAGCAGTTCGCGTGAGGGGGTAAGCTCAGCTTTCTTT; CDR3aa: CASSSREGVSSAFF
abundance: NA; j_gene: TRBJ2-3; d_gene: NA; v_gene: TRBV5-6; CDR3nt: TGTGCCAGCAACCTCCAGGGAGGTGGCACAGATACGCAGTATTTT; CDR3aa: CASNLQGGGTDTQYF
abundance: NA; j_gene: TRBJ2-3; d_gene: NA; v_gene: TRBV7-3; CDR3nt: TGTGCCAGCAGCCCGATGCGGAGCCAGACAGATACGCAGTATTTT; CDR3aa: CASSPMRSQTDTQYF